These 15 T cell receptor beta chains were all obtained from the same sample, sequenced in a study of blood T cell repertoires in COVID-19. Sequencing was performed with immunoSEQ multiplex PCR; in TCRdb, only in-frame clones are kept and a portion is missing. The table records 150,000 or so clones, about 90% of them present only once. The sample consisted of peripheral blood. These TCRs come from a man at least 80 years old with acute or convalescent COVID-19.

The rearrangement joins TRBV7-3 to TRBJ2-6; maybe TRBD1 (5 bases). Germline V gene sequence: CDR1 SGHTA, CDR2 FQGTGA. This CDR3 has 17 amino acids. Between the trimmed V and J ends, which lost 1 base and 1 base, there was a span of 11 bases. CDR3: CASSLNPWTSGANVLTF. CDR3 in DNA: TGTGCCAGCAGCTTAAACCCATGGACATCTGGGGCCAACGTCCTGACTTTC.

DNA of the CDR3: TGTGCCAGCATACCTCCGGGCCAAAGGGGCACTGAAGCTTTCTTT. Amino acid sequence: CASIPPGQRGTEAFF. V is TRBV28 and J is TRBJ1-1; tentatively, D is TRBD1 (5 bases). CDR1 is MDHEN, CDR2 SYDVKM, per germline. The CDR3 length is 15 residues. Deletions cut 7 bases from V and 4 bases from J, with 19 bases between.

The table lists this clone with a few counts. The CDR3 protein is CASSLVSGGSFDEQYF. CDR3 coding DNA: TGTGCCAGCAGCTTGGTTTCCGGAGGGTCGTTCGACGAGCAGTACTTC. V is TRBV5-6 and J is TRBJ2-7; TRBD2 might be the D (6 bases). The CDR3 length is 16 residues. Germline V gives CDR1 SGHDT, CDR2 YYEEEE. With 0 bases removed from V and 5 bases from J, the gap between germline ends came to 18 bases.

Remarks on this clone: The sample contains more than one DNA sequence encoding this CDR3. The V call is TRBV7-3, the J call TRBJ2-2; D might be TRBD2 (5 bases). This CDR3 has 13 residues. V was pared by 6 bases and J by 1 base, with 6 bases between. Germline V gene sequence: CDR1 SGHTA, CDR2 FQGTGA. As DNA, the CDR3 is TGTGCCAGCAGTGGGAGGAACACCGGGGAGCTGTTTTTT. Translated, it gives CASSGRNTGELFF.

The J gene is TRBJ1-1, the V gene TRBV3-1 (or the pseudogene TRBV3-2), with D hard to call. Germline V gene sequence: CDR1 LGHDT, CDR2 YNNKEL (reference sequence). Trimming removed 1 base from V and 10 bases from J, with 13 bases in between. This CDR3 is built from 13 residues. CDR3 protein: CASSQVRGEGAFF. In nucleotides, the CDR3 is TGTGCCAGCAGCCAAGTCCGCGGGGAGGGAGCTTTCTTT.

This rearrangement joins TRBV10-3 to TRBJ2-1; D is unclear. Germline V gene data show CDR1 as ENHRY and CDR2 as SYGVKD. The V and J ends lost 7 bases and 6 bases respectively, with 10 bases between them. The CDR3 extends over 12 amino acids. The CDR3 reads CAINNGPNEQFF. The CDR3 region has the DNA TGTGCCATCAATAACGGTCCCAATGAGCAGTTCTTC.

J is TRBJ1-5 and V is TRBV7-8; 9 nucleotides align to TRBD1. V was clipped by 5 bases and J by 3 bases; unmatched bases: 17. The CDR3 sequence is 19 residues long. CDR1 SGHVS and CDR2 FQNEAQ come from the germline V gene. The CDR3 bases are TGTGCCAGCAGCCCCTTTTCCGGGACAGGGTTGGGGAACAATCAGCCCCAGCATTTT. Translating gives CASSPFSGTGLGNNQPQHF.

As DNA, the CDR3 is TGCGCCAGCAGCCAAGTAGGGGGCGCCTTCTACGAGCAGTACTTC. It yields the protein CASSQVGGAFYEQYF. The rearrangement uses TRBV4-1 and TRBJ2-7, with 7 nucleotides matching TRBD1. The germline gives CDR1 MGHRA, CDR2 YSYEKL. V lost 1 base, J lost 3 bases, and 6 bases stayed unmatched. The CDR3 covers 15 residues.

V gene TRBV24-1 combines with J gene TRBJ1-1; D unclear. CDR3 length equals 15 residues. Germline V gives CDR1 KGHDR, CDR2 SFDVKD. Trimming took 0 bases from V and 0 from J, leaving 7 bases between them. In DNA, the CDR3 is TGTGCCACCAGTGATTTGCGGCGGCTGAACACTGAAGCTTTCTTT. It is translated as CATSDLRRLNTEAFF.

The V and J genes are TRBV7-2 and TRBJ2-6; D remains ambiguous. The CDR3 spans 13 residues. V was trimmed by 5 bases and J by 5 bases, leaving 7 bases between them. Germline assignment: CDR1 SGHTA and CDR2 FQGNSA. The CDR3 DNA sequence: TGTGCCAGCAGCCAAGACAGGGCCAACGTCCTGACTTTC. Its protein is CASSQDRANVLTF.

The chain recombines TRBV14 with TRBJ1-1; 7 positions match TRBD1. Trimming removed 6 bases from V and 1 base from J; junction bases left unmatched: 8. Germline CDR1 SGHDN, CDR2 FVKESK. This CDR3 spans 15 amino acids. The CDR3 DNA follows: TGTGCCAGCAGGGTACAGGGGCCATCGAACACTGAAGCTTTCTTT. This codes for CASRVQGPSNTEAFF.

The table lists this clone with a few counts. The gene calls are TRBV5-1 and TRBJ2-3; D possibly corresponds to TRBD1 (6 bases). The V end lost 4 bases, the J end lost 0 bases, and 18 bases lay between the germline ends. In germline, CDR1 is SGHRS, CDR2 YFSETQ. The CDR3 loop spans 17 amino acids. The CDR3 DNA reads as TGCGCCAGCAGCCCCGGAATCCGGGACACTAGCACAGATACGCAGTATTTT. The encoded protein is CASSPGIRDTSTDTQYF.

The CDR3 DNA follows: TGCGCCAGCAGCTTGCTGGGCAGGAACTATGGCTACACCTTC. Its protein is CASSLLGRNYGYTF. This chain uses TRBV5-1 with TRBJ1-2; unclear D gene. Trimming removed 1 base at V and 2 bases at J, with 9 bases between. The germline CDR1 and CDR2 sequences are SGHRS and YFSETQ. The CDR3 covers 14 residues.

The rearrangement uses TRBV27 and TRBJ1-5; a possible D gene is TRBD1 (5 bases). V was pared by 1 base and J by 6 bases, with 10 bases between. CDR1 and CDR2 (germline): MNHEY, SMNVEV (reference sequence). CDR3 length: 14 amino acids. The DNA for the CDR3 is TGTGCCAGCAGTTTATGGGGGGGATTTCAGCCCCAGCATTTT. Amino acid sequence: CASSLWGGFQPQHF.

The chain carries TRBV20-1 and TRBJ1-1; D call uncertain. In germline, CDR1 is DFQATT, CDR2 SNEGSKA (reference sequence). The CDR3 runs to 11 residues. V gave up 2 bases and J gave up 3 bases, with 4 bases separating them. The CDR3, as DNA: TGCAGTGCTAGATCGGACACTGAAGCTTTCTTT. Protein product: CSARSDTEAFF.